The 27 T cell receptor beta chains in this list originate from one sample, sequenced in a study of T cell clusters in autoimmune cytopenias. TRB was amplified from around 250 ng of peripheral blood genomic DNA per sample. One tube held mixed TRB-A and TRB-B primer pools for touch-down PCR. TCRdb derives one entry per CDR3 protein from the multiplex PCR reads, leaving out DNA. The sample totals roughly 16,000 distinct CDR3 sequences; its top ten clones hold 3% to 4%. The sample was also linked to a second study, of T cell repertoires in aging, cancer and after chemotherapy.

The sample taken for sequencing was peripheral blood. Every receptor here comes from a human donor in good health.

This clonotype ranks as medium-sized in terms of frequency. J is TRBJ1-4 and V is TRBV11-1. Germline lookup yields CDR1 SGHAT and CDR2 FQDESV (reference sequence). The length of the CDR3 is 13 residues. CDR3 loop: CASSSGPNEKLFF.

The chain couples TRBV6-2 or TRBV6-3 to TRBJ2-7; there is no DNA to check the TCRdb D call of TRBD1. CDR1 is MNHEY, CDR2 SVGEGT, per germline. This CDR3 is 14 amino acids long. The CDR3 region is CASTPQGFPYEQYF.

The chain recombines TRBV7-6 with TRBJ2-1; the TRBD1 assignment by TCRdb is unverifiable without DNA. This CDR3 contains 14 residues. The V gene's germline CDR1 is SGHVS and CDR2 FNYEAQ. The CDR3 here is CASSLGQEGNEQFF. Drawing the rest from reference TRBV7-6 and TRBJ2-1, the complete variable domain is GAGVSQSPRYKVTKRGQDVALRCDPISGHVSLYWYRQALGQGPEFLTYFNYEAQQDKSGLPNDRFSAERPEGSISTLTIQRTEQRDSAMYRCASSLGQEGNEQFFGPGTRLTVL.

The chain combines TRBV15 with TRBJ2-7; TCRdb's D gene call, TRBD2, goes unchecked for lack of DNA. This CDR3 has 14 residues. Looked up from germline, CDR1 is LNHNV and CDR2 is YYDKDF (reference sequence). The CDR3 sequence is CATSRAGPVDEQYF. Variable domain in full (rest from reference TRBV15 and TRBJ2-7): DAMVIQNPRYQVTQFGKPVTLSCSQTLNHNVMYWYQQKSSQAPKLLFHYYDKDFNNEADTPDNFQSRRPNTSFCFLDIRSPGLGDTAMYLCATSRAGPVDEQYFGPGTRLTVT.

This chain links TRBV7-9 with TRBJ2-1; with no DNA, the TCRdb D assignment of TRBD2 cannot be verified. The length of the CDR3 is 18 residues. CDR1 and CDR2 from the germline V gene are SEHNR and FQNEAQ (reference sequence). The CDR3 region is CASSSRPAGRELYNEQFF.

J is TRBJ1-3 and V is TRBV15. The CDR3 totals 14 residues. Germline CDR1 and CDR2: LNHNV and YYDKDF (reference sequence). This chain's CDR3 is CATSRGGPGNTIYF. The complete variable domain, with remaining parts taken from reference TRBV15 and TRBJ1-3, reads DAMVIQNPRYQVTQFGKPVTLSCSQTLNHNVMYWYQQKSSQAPKLLFHYYDKDFNNEADTPDNFQSRRPNTSFCFLDIRSPGLGDTAMYLCATSRGGPGNTIYFGEGSWLTVV.

This chain uses TRBV6-5 with TRBJ2-7. Per the germline V gene, CDR1 is MNHEY and CDR2 is SVGAGI. The CDR3 has 11 residues. CDR3 in amino acids: CASGEAHEQYF.

The CDR3 region is CASSMDVTGELFF. The rearrangement joins TRBV7-2 to TRBJ2-2. Germline assignment: CDR1 SGHTA and CDR2 FQGNSA. The CDR3 loop spans 13 amino acids.

CDR3 in amino acids: CASSRRSSVLTGELFF. This chain joins TRBV6-5 and TRBJ2-2. The germline CDR1 and CDR2 sequences are MNHEY and SVGAGI. CDR3 length equals 16 residues.

Here the CDR3 reads CASSLRTSGSGYNEQFF. The genes are TRBV6-1 and TRBJ2-1; TCRdb proposes TRBD2, but this gene call is untestable without DNA. CDR1 MNHNS and CDR2 SASEGT come from the germline V gene. The CDR3 is 17 residues long.

This clonotype registers medium-sized by frequency. This rearrangement joins TRBV29-1 to TRBJ2-1; absent DNA, TCRdb's TRBD2 call cannot be checked. CDR3 length equals 19 residues. Germline V gives CDR1 SQVTM, CDR2 ANQGSEA. The CDR3 sequence: CSVEDWDTIAGGLNNEQFF.

The V gene is TRBV27, the J gene TRBJ1-6. This CDR3 is 13 amino acids long. Germline lookup yields CDR1 MNHEY and CDR2 SMNVEV (reference sequence). The CDR3 is CASGRYVYSPLHF.

V and J are TRBV5-1 and TRBJ2-2. CDR1 SGHRS and CDR2 YFSETQ come from the germline V gene. CDR3 size: 15 residues. The CDR3 is CASSVDRTNTGELFF.

The J gene is TRBJ1-4, the V gene TRBV19. The CDR3 spans 14 residues. The germline V gene has CDR1 LNHDA and CDR2 SQIVND (reference sequence). Here the CDR3 reads CASRITAYNEKLFF.

V gene TRBV27 combines with J gene TRBJ2-5; the TCRdb call, TRBD2, lacks DNA for checking. This CDR3 spans 14 amino acids. Germline V lookup: CDR1 MNHEY, CDR2 SMNVEV (reference sequence). This CDR3 is CASRGRDGQETQYF.

Frequency places this clonotype as medium-sized. The chain carries TRBV19 and TRBJ2-2. Germline CDR1 is LNHDA and CDR2 is SQIVND (reference sequence). This CDR3 spans 11 amino acids. CDR3 amino acids: CASTNSGELFF.

The chain employs TRBV18 and TRBJ1-4; TCRdb returns TRBD1, unconfirmable since there is no DNA. The CDR3 length is 14 residues. Germline loops: CDR1 KGHSH, CDR2 LQKENI. The CDR3 is CASSPSTGDEKLFF.

The chain carries TRBV15 and TRBJ2-3. Germline values: CDR1 LNHNV, CDR2 YYDKDF (reference sequence). The CDR3 runs 14 residues. This chain's CDR3 is CATSREAPTDTQYF.

The rearrangement links TRBV6-1 to TRBJ1-5; TCRdb's D call, TRBD1, is unchecked because there is no DNA. Germline-derived CDR1 and CDR2 are MNHNS and SASEGT. CDR3 length: 14 residues. CDR3 protein: CASSNRDTDQPQHF.

According to its frequency, this clonotype is medium-sized (0.01 to 0.1%). Here the CDR3 reads CASSLVQGYEQYF. This rearrangement joins TRBV11-3 to TRBJ2-7. The V gene's germline CDR1 is SGHNT and CDR2 YENEEA. The CDR3 covers 13 residues.

The CDR3: CASSLDGTALYGYTF. The V gene is TRBV12-3 or TRBV12-4, the J gene TRBJ1-2. CDR3 size: 15 residues.

This sequence joins TRBV19 and TRBJ2-7; TCRdb lists TRBD1, though no DNA is available to test this call. Germline assignment: CDR1 LNHDA and CDR2 SQIVND (reference sequence). This CDR3 contains 12 residues. The CDR3: CACASRSYEQYF.

The rearrangement uses TRBV6-1 and TRBJ2-7; checking the TCRdb D call of TRBD1 is not possible without DNA. This CDR3 contains 12 residues. Germline CDR1 is MNHNS and CDR2 is SASEGT. The CDR3 here is CASSDPGPKQYF.

V gene TRBV19 combines with J gene TRBJ1-1; TCRdb designates TRBD1, a call that cannot be tested without DNA. CDR3 length: 14 amino acids. CDR1 and CDR2 from the germline V gene are LNHDA and SQIVND (reference sequence). CDR3 sequence: CASSIDPLGAEAFF.

This clonotype counts as medium-sized by frequency. V gene TRBV6-5 combines with J gene TRBJ2-5; TCRdb lists TRBD1, though no DNA is available to test this call. Looked up from germline, CDR1 is MNHEY and CDR2 is SVGAGI. The CDR3 consists of 13 residues. The CDR3 sequence: CASSYLGRETQYF.

The chain employs TRBV10-2 and TRBJ2-5; the TRBD1 assignment by TCRdb is unverifiable without DNA. The CDR3 contains 15 residues. Per germline, CDR1 WSHSY and CDR2 SAAADI. CDR3 loop: CASSEYGTPQETQYF.

The V gene is TRBV18, the J gene TRBJ2-3; TCRdb calls TRBD2, which cannot be checked without DNA. This CDR3 region has 15 residues. The germline CDR1 and CDR2 sequences are KGHSH and LQKENI. The CDR3 loop reads CASSPDGGGTDTQYF.